Following are 16 T cell receptor beta chains from one sample sequenced in a study of blood T cell repertoires in COVID-19. This table comes from immunoSEQ multiplex PCR, and its TCRdb copy is limited to in-frame clones, with some not included. The table lists tens of thousands of clones, around 85% of them singletons, with less than 20% in the top ten. The specimen sequenced was peripheral blood. The source of these receptors is a human donor in a cohort sampled during active COVID-19.

This clone has only a few counts. J is TRBJ2-3 and V is TRBV25-1; 9 bases are a match to TRBD2. The CDR3 covers 18 residues. The germline gives CDR1 MGHDK, CDR2 SYGVNS. J was trimmed by 2 bases and V by 3 bases; bases with no gene match: 12. DNA for the CDR3: TGTGCCAGCAGTGATCGGGGACTGAGCGGGGGGTACACAGATACGCAGTATTTT. This translates into CASSDRGLSGGYTDTQYF.

CDR3 nucleotide sequence: TGCAGTGCGGGGGGTGAGACCCAGTACTTC. Translated, it gives CSAGGETQYF. This sequence joins TRBV20-1 and TRBJ2-5; tentatively, D is TRBD2 (6 bases). V shed 6 bases and J shed 5 bases, with 7 bases lying between them. Germline V gene data show CDR1 as DFQATT and CDR2 as SNEGSKA (reference sequence). This CDR3 contains 10 residues.

The CDR3 sequence: CASSPTTGSNYGYTF. CDR3 nucleotide sequence: TGCGCCAGCAGCCCTACGACAGGGAGTAACTATGGCTACACCTTC. This rearrangement joins TRBV5-1 to TRBJ1-2, with 7 bases identical to TRBD1. The length of the CDR3 is 15 residues. The V and J ends lost 4 bases and 1 base, in that order; junction bases with no gene match: 7. CDR1 is SGHRS and CDR2 is YFSETQ in the germline V gene. Drawing the rest from reference TRBV5-1 and TRBJ1-2, the complete variable domain is KAGVTQTPRYLIKTRGQQVTLSCSPISGHRSVSWYQQTPGQGLQFLFEYFSETQRNKGNFPGRFSGRQFSNSRSEMNVSTLELGDSALYLCASSPTTGSNYGYTFGSGTRLTVV.

This clone was seen a single time. J is TRBJ2-7 and V is TRBV27; a possible D gene is TRBD2 (6 bases). The CDR3 has 14 residues. V was clipped by 5 bases and J by 4 bases, with 15 bases between them. Germline CDR1 is MNHEY and CDR2 is SMNVEV (reference sequence). Written as DNA, the CDR3 is TGTGCCAGCAGTATTTATCCGGGGGTTTACGAGCAGTACTTC. This encodes CASSIYPGVYEQYF.

The V call is TRBV29-1, the J call TRBJ2-2; the match to TRBD2 covers 12 bases. This CDR3 comprises 16 residues. J was trimmed by 5 bases and V by 7 bases; bases with no gene match: 11. Germline lookup yields CDR1 SQVTM and CDR2 ANQGSEA. The CDR3 is CSAGSGTSGRTGELFF. As DNA, the CDR3 is TGCAGCGCCGGGTCGGGAACTAGCGGGAGGACCGGGGAGCTGTTTTTT.

The V gene is TRBV18, the J gene TRBJ1-3; D possibly corresponds to TRBD1 (6 bases). Germline loops: CDR1 KGHSH, CDR2 LQKENI. The V end was cut by 3 bases, the J end by 0 bases, with 18 bases between. This CDR3 has 18 amino acids. The chain's CDR3 is CASSPRVWEQGSGNTIYF. The DNA for the CDR3 is TGTGCCAGCTCACCCCGCGTATGGGAACAGGGCTCTGGAAACACCATATATTTT.

This clone was seen once. The CDR3 sequence is CASSFAGRPMDEQYF. The CDR3 coding sequence is TGTGCCAGCAGTTTCGCGGGTCGCCCAATGGATGAGCAGTACTTC. The rearrangement joins TRBV27 to TRBJ2-7; a possible D gene is TRBD2 (5 bases). V dropped 3 bases and J dropped 7 bases, with 19 bases sitting between them. Per germline, CDR1 MNHEY and CDR2 SMNVEV (reference sequence). CDR3 length: 15 amino acids.

This chain connects TRBV2 to TRBJ1-2; maybe TRBD1 (5 bases). The CDR3 consists of 13 residues. The germline V gene has CDR1 SNHLY and CDR2 FYNNEI. V lost 10 bases to trimming and J lost 7 bases, with 19 bases between them. The CDR3 here is CATRTSPSAGYTF. DNA of the CDR3: TGTGCCACCCGGACATCACCCAGCGCTGGCTACACCTTC.

The rearrangement links TRBV7-8 to TRBJ2-7, with TRBD1 as a possible D gene (5 bases). Germline assignment: CDR1 SGHVS and CDR2 FQNEAQ. There are 14 residues in the CDR3. V shed 2 bases and J shed 2 bases, with 10 bases lying between them. The CDR3, as DNA: TGTGCCAGCAGCTTACAGGGAACCCCCTACGAGCAGTACTTC. Its translation: CASSLQGTPYEQYF.

V and J are TRBV2 and TRBJ1-2; 7 bases are shared with TRBD1. This CDR3 comprises 13 residues. Germline-derived CDR1 and CDR2 are SNHLY and FYNNEI. V was pared by 5 bases and J by 7 bases, with 7 bases of the junction left unmatched. CDR3 protein: CASSPDRYAGYTF. In DNA, the CDR3 is TGTGCCAGCAGTCCGGACAGGTACGCTGGCTACACCTTC.

V usage is TRBV28 and J usage is TRBJ2-1; no definite D call. The CDR3 covers 13 residues. The germline gives CDR1 MDHEN, CDR2 SYDVKM. V was trimmed by 2 bases and J by 8 bases, leaving 10 bases between them. CDR3 residues: CASSLARSDEQFF. In nucleotides, the CDR3 is TGTGCCAGCAGTTTAGCCAGGTCCGATGAGCAGTTCTTC.

J is TRBJ2-1 and V is TRBV15; maybe TRBD2 (5 bases). Germline CDR1 is LNHNV and CDR2 is YYDKDF (reference sequence). The CDR3 totals 14 residues. Between the trimmed V and J ends, which lost 3 bases and 2 bases, there was a span of 8 bases. CDR3 region: CATSRRAPYNEQFF. CDR3 in DNA: TGTGCCACCAGCAGGCGGGCTCCCTACAATGAGCAGTTCTTC.

The rearrangement links TRBV28 to TRBJ2-5; D ambiguous. Trimming took 6 bases from V and 1 from J, leaving 9 bases between them. Looked up from germline, CDR1 is MDHEN and CDR2 is SYDVKM. The CDR3 has 13 residues. This CDR3 reads CASSYHSQETQYF. The CDR3 DNA reads as TGTGCCAGCAGCTATCACTCCCAAGAGACCCAGTACTTC. Supplemented by reference TRBV28 and TRBJ2-5, the full variable domain reads DVKVTQSSRYLVKRTGEKVFLECVQDMDHENMFWYRQDPGLGLRLIYFSYDVKMKEKGDIPEGYSVSREKKERFSLILESASTNQTSMYLCASSYHSQETQYFGPGTRLLVL.

The chain is built from TRBV11-2 and TRBJ1-6, with 8 bases matching TRBD1. Losses at the gene ends were 1 base for V and 7 bases for J; bases not matched to a gene: 3. The CDR3 is made up of 15 amino acids. The germline gives CDR1 SGHAT, CDR2 FQNNGV. The CDR3, as DNA: TGTGCCAGCAGCTTAGTGAGGACAGGGAATTCACCCCTCCACTTT. Encoded protein: CASSLVRTGNSPLHF. Full variable domain (missing parts from reference TRBV11-2 and TRBJ1-6): EAGVAQSPRYKIIEKRQSVAFWCNPISGHATLYWYQQILGQGPKLLIQFQNNGVVDDSQLPKDRFSAERLKGVDSTLKIQPAKLEDSAVYLCASSLVRTGNSPLHFGNGTRLTVT.

This clone appeared a single time. V usage is TRBV14 and J usage is TRBJ2-2; no clear D gene. Deletions cut 1 base from V and 5 bases from J, with 8 bases between. The CDR3 totals 14 residues. The germline V gene has CDR1 SGHDN and CDR2 FVKESK. This chain's CDR3 is CASSQVMQTGELFF. In DNA, the CDR3 is TGTGCCAGCAGCCAAGTAATGCAGACCGGGGAGCTGTTTTTT.

The chain carries TRBV2 and TRBJ2-1; TRBD2 is a possible D gene (7 bases). CDR1 is SNHLY, CDR2 FYNNEI, per germline. The CDR3 length is 14 residues. Trimming removed 7 bases from V and 8 bases from J, with 18 bases in between. CDR3 coding DNA: TGTGCCAGCAACGATCGGGGGGCCCGGGATGAGCAGTTCTTC. Protein: CASNDRGARDEQFF. The full variable domain, with the rest looked up from reference TRBV2 and TRBJ2-1, is EPEVTQTPSHQVTQMGQEVILRCVPISNHLYFYWYRQILGQKVEFLVSFYNNEISEKSEIFDDQFSVERPDGSNFTLKIRSTKLEDSAMYFCASNDRGARDEQFFGPGTRLTVL.